This is a list of T cell receptor beta chains from one sample in a study of Ad26.COV2.S vaccination and SARS-CoV-2 variants. The assay was immunoSEQ multiplex PCR, and TCRdb's table has in-frame clones only and misses some. The sample includes approximately 420,000 clones, approximately 90% seen only once; the top ten take approximately 3.7%. The source was peripheral blood, collected in a trial of Ad26.COV2.S vaccine versus placebo. The source is a person aged 18-65 years who received the Ad26.COV2.S COVID-19 vaccine or a placebo. The CDR3 runs from the conserved cysteine through the conserved F or W. D genes are given only for firm matches. Not all rows give a size; the values are once, few, many and, for expanded clones, a class.

j_call d_call v_call cdr3_length clone_size cdr3_nt cdr3_aa
TRBJ2-1 TRBD1 TRBV24-1 16 . TGTGCCACCAGTCGGACTCCGGGACAGGGTACGGATGAGCAGTTCTTC CATSRTPGQGTDEQFF
TRBJ1-6 TRBD1 TRBV5-5 15 once TGTGCCAGCAGCCAACCGGACAGGACAGATTCACCCCTCCACTTT CASSQPDRTDSPLHF
TRBJ1-6 . TRBV19 14 . TGTGCCAGTAGTACCGGGGATCAAAATTCACCCCTCCACTTT CASSTGDQNSPLHF
TRBJ2-1 TRBD1 TRBV6-2/TRBV6-3 16 . TGTGCCAGCAGTTACGACGGACAGGGGGCCTACAATGAGCAGTTCTTC CASSYDGQGAYNEQFF
TRBJ2-7 TRBD1 TRBV18 14 . TGTGCCAGCTCACCAGAGACAGGGATTAACGAGCAGTACTTC CASSPETGINEQYF
TRBJ2-2 . TRBV5-6 15 . TGTGCCAGCAGCTTGTACAGGCCGGAGTCCGGGGAGCTGTTTTTT CASSLYRPESGELFF
TRBJ2-1 . TRBV30 11 . TGTGCCTCGACCCGGGGTTATGAGCAGTTCTTC CASTRGYEQFF
TRBJ1-2 . TRBV3-1/TRBV3-2 14 . TGTGCCAGCAGCCGAGCTCCGGGGAACTATGGCTACACCTTC CASSRAPGNYGYTF
TRBJ1-5 . TRBV6-5 14 . TGTGCCAGCCGGGGGGTCTTGAGCAATCAGCCCCAGCATTTT CASRGVLSNQPQHF
TRBJ1-6 TRBD1 TRBV19 14 . TGTGCCAGTCACCGTACAGGGGCGGCGTCACCCCTCCACTTT CASHRTGAASPLHF
TRBJ1-4 . TRBV5-1 15 . TGCGCCAGCAGCTTGGAAGAGGGGTCGCGGGGAAAACTGTTTTTT CASSLEEGSRGKLFF
TRBJ1-4 . TRBV5-4 14 once TGTGCCAGCAGCTTAGGGGGGCAGAATGAAAAACTGTTTTTT CASSLGGQNEKLFF
TRBJ1-4 . TRBV15 16 . TGTGCCACCAGCAGAGATGTAAGCGCAACTAATGAAAAACTGTTTTTT CATSRDVSATNEKLFF